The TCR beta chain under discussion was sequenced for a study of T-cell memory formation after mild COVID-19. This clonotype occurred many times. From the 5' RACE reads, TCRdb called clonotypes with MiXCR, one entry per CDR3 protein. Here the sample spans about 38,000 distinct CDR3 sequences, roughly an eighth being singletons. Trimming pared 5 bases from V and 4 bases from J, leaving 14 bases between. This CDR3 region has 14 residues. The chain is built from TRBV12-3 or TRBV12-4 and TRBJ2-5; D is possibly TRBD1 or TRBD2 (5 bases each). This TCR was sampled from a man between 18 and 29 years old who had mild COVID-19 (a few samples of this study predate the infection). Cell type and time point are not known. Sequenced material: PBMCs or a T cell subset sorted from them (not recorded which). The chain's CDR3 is CASSGTAAGETQYF. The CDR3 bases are TGTGCCAGCAGTGGGACGGCAGCTGGAGAGACCCAGTACTTC.